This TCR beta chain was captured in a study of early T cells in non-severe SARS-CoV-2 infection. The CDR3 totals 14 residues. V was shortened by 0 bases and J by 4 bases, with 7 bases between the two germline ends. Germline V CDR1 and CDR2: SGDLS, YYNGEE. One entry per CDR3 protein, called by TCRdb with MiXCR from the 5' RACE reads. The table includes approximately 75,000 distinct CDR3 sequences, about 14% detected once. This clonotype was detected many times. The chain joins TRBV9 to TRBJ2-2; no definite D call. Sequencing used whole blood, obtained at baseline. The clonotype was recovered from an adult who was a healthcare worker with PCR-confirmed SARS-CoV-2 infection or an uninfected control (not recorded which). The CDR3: CASSVGQSTGELFF. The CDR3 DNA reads TGTGCCAGCAGCGTAGGTCAGAGCACCGGGGAGCTGTTTTTT.